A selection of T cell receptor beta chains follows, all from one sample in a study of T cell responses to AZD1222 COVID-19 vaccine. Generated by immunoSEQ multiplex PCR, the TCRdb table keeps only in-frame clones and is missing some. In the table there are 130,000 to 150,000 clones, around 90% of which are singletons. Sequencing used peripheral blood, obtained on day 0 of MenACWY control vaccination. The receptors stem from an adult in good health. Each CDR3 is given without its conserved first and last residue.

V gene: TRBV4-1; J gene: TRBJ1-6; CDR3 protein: ASSQREGTPLH
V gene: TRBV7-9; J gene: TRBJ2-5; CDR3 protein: ASSPAETQY
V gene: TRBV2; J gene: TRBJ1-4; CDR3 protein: ASSEFRTEVEKLF
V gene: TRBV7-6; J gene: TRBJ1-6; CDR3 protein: ASSLSGVSRNSPLH
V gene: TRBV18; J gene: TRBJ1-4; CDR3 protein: ASSPLQGTTNEKLF
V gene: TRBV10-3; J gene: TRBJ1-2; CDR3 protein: AIGGGNYGYT
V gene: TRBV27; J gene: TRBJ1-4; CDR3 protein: ASSPWEKTNEKLF
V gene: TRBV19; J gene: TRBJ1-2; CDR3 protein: ASRQGQGGYT
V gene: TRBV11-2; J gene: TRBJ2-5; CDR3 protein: ASSWSNWQQETQY
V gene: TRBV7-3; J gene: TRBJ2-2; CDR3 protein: ASSLTEGGELF
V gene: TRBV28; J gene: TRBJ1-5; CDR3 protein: ASSPVGVQPQH
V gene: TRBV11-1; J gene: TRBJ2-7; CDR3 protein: ASSFGSSYEQY
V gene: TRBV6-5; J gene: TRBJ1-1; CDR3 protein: ASIGLLNTEAF
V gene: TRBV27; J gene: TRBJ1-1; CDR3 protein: ASSPPPYTEAF
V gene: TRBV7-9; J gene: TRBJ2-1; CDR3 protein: ASSLGSTRVTYNEQF
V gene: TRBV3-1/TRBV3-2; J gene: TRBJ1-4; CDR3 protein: ASSHWGNSNEKLF
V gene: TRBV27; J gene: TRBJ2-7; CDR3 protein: ASSPGTSGGVGEQY
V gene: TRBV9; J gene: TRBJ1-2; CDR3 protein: ASSSGQLNYGYT
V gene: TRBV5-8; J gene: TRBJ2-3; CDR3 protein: ASSLARLAGATDTQY
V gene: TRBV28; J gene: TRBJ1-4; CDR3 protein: ASSTTYGPNEKLF
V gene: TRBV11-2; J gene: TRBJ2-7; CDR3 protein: ASSLASSPEQY
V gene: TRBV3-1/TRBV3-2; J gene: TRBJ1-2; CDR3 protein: ASSRQGRGYT
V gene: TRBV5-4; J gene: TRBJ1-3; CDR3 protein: ASSFGDRVTNTIY
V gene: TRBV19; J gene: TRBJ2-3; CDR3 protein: ASSIEMTGPSTDTQY
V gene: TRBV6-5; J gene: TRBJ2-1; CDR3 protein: ASSGTGAYNEQF
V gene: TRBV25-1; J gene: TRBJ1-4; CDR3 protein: ASSEGGLAANEKLF
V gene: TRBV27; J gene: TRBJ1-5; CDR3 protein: ASTSGWGNQPQH
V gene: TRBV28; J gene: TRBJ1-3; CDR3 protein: ASSPPVRGNTIY
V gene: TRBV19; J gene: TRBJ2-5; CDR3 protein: ASSHDLETQY
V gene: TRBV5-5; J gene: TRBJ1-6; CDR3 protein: ASSLSHPGQGGSPLH
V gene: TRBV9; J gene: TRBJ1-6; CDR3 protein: ASSAGFRSPLH
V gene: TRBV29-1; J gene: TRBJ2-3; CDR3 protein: SVEFTTSTDTQY
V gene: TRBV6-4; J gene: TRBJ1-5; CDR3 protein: ASSLTPGTGNQPQH
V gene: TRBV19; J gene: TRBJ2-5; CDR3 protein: ASTTSGGPQETQY
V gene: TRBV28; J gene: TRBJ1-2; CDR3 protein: ASSFSFGGRMGYGYT
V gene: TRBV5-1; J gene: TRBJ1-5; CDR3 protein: ASSLGFPNTNQPQH
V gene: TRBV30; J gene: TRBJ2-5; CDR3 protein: AWSRTSGRAWQETQY
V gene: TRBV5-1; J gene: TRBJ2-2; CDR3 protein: ASSHKKWGNTGELF
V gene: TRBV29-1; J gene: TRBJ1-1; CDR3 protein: SVEGRITNTEAF
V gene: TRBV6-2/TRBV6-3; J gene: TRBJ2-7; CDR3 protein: ASSYSDRGGYEQY
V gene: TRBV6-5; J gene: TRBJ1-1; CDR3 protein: ASTGDSWVEAF
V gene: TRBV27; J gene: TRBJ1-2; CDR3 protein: ASSWGKGYGYT
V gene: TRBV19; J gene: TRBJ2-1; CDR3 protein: ASRMRELNEQF
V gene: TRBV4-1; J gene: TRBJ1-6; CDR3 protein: ASSQGVGFNSPLH
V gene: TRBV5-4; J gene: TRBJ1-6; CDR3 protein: ASSQDSYNSPLH
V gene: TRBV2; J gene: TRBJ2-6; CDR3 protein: ASSSSPGANVLT
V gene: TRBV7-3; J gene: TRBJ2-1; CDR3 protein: ASSFGLAGVNEQF
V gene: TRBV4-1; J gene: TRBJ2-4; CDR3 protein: ASSQSTGGREDIQY
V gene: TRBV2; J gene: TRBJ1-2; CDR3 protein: ASRGQGGWGYT
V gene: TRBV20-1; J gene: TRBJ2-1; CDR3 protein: SALYNEQF
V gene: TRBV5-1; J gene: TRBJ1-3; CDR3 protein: ASSLESMGSGNTIY
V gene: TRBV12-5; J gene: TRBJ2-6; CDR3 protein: ASGQGSGANVLT
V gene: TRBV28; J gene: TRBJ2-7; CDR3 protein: ASSSRDHEQY
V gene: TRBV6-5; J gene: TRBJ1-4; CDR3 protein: ASKEGRVREKLF
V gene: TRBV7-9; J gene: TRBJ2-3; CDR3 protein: ASSPKGGASTDTQY
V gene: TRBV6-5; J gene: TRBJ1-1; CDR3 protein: ASSYSVNTEAF
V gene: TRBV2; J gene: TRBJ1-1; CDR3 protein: ASTGAGGGTEAF
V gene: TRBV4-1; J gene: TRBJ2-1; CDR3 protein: ASSQGGGKGAQF
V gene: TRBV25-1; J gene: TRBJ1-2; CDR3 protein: ASSAEGRSYGYT